This T cell receptor beta chain derives from a study of blood T cell repertoires in COVID-19. Whole-study context: The study drew acute and convalescent COVID-19 samples from the United States, Italy and Spain. T cells, B-cell-depleted T cells, or PBMCs provided the cDNA or gDNA that served as material.

Source study methods: For nucleated cells, counts were estimated from reference gene primer amplification. Clones were sequenced by immunoSEQ multiplex PCR, and TCRdb holds only the in-frame ones, with some missing. That table gives V, J and clone size, and the DNA gave D and trimming. The repertoire includes 75,000 to 100,000 clones, about 87% of them detected once, and approximately 7.4% sits in the top ten. Germline CDR1 and CDR2: MDHEN and SYDVKM. The CDR3 covers 16 residues. J was trimmed by 4 bases and V by 4 bases; bases with no gene match: 7. This sequence was found in a human donor with acute or convalescent COVID-19. The donor label of this sample is uncertain. The sample consisted of peripheral blood. The rearrangement links TRBV28 to TRBJ2-1; 10 nucleotides match TRBD2. CDR3 bases: TGTGCCAGCAGTTCACCTCAGCGGGGGGGTTACAATGAGCAGTTCTTC. Translation gives CASSSPQRGGYNEQFF.